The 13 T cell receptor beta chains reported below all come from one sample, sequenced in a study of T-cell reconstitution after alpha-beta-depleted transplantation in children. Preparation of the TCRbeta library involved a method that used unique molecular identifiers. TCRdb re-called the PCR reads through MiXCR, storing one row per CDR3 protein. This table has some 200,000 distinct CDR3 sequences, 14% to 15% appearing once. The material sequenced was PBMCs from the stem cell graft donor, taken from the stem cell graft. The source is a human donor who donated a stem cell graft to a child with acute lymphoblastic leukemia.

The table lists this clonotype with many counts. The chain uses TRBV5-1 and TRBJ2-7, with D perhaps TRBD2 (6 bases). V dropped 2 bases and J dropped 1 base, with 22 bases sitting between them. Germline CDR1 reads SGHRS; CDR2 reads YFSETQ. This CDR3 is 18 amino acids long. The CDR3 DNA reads TGCGCCAGCAGCTTTTCCCAATTTGGTAGCGGCCAATCCTACGAGCAGTACTTC. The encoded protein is CASSFSQFGSGQSYEQYF. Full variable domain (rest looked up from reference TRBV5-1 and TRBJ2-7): KAGVTQTPRYLIKTRGQQVTLSCSPISGHRSVSWYQQTPGQGLQFLFEYFSETQRNKGNFPGRFSGRQFSNSRSEMNVSTLELGDSALYLCASSFSQFGSGQSYEQYFGPGTRLTVT.

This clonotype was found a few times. In nucleotides, the CDR3 is TGTGCCAGCACCCTATGGATACGGGCAGATACGCAGTATTTT. Translating it yields CASTLWIRADTQYF. This chain uses TRBV11-2 with TRBJ2-3; D ambiguous. V was clipped by 7 bases and J by 4 bases, with 15 bases between them. The CDR3 totals 14 residues. Germline V gives CDR1 SGHAT, CDR2 FQNNGV. Looking up the rest from reference TRBV11-2 and TRBJ2-3 gives the full variable domain: EAGVAQSPRYKIIEKRQSVAFWCNPISGHATLYWYQQILGQGPKLLIQFQNNGVVDDSQLPKDRFSAERLKGVDSTLKIQPAKLEDSAVYLCASTLWIRADTQYFGPGTRLTVL.

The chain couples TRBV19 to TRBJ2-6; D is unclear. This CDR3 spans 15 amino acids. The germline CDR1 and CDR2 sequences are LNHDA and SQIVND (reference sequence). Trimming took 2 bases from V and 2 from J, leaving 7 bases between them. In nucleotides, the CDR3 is TGTGCCAGTAGTATACGAGTGGCTGGGGCCAACGTCCTGACTTTC. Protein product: CASSIRVAGANVLTF.

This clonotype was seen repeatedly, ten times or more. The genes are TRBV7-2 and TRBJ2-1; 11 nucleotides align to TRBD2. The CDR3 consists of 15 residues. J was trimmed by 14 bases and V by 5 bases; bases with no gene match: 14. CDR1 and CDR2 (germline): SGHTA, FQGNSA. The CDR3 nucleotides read TGTGCCAGCAGCCTTGAGGCTAGCGGGAGGACAAGGGAGTTCTTC. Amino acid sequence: CASSLEASGRTREFF.

The DNA for the CDR3 is TGTGCCAGCAGCTCTGGGCACCGACTAGCAGAGAACAATGAGCAGTTCTTC. It yields the protein CASSSGHRLAENNEQFF. The chain uses TRBV5-4 and TRBJ2-1, with 7 bases fitting TRBD2. There are 17 residues in the CDR3. CDR1 and CDR2 (germline): SGHNT, YYREEE (reference sequence). V shed 3 bases, J shed 5 bases, and the junction held 14 bases outside the gene matches.

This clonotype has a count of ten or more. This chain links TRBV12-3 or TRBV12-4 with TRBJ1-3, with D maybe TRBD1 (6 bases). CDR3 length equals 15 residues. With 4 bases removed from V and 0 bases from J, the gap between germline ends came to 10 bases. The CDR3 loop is CASSWGQRSGNTIYF. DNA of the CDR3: TGTGCCAGCAGTTGGGGGCAGCGCTCTGGAAACACCATATATTTT.

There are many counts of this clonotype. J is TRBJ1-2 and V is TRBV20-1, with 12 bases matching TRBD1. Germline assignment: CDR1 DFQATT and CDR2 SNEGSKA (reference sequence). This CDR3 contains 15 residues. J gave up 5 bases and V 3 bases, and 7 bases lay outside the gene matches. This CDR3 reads CSARGDRGQEYGYTF. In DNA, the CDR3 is TGCAGTGCTAGGGGGGACAGGGGGCAAGAGTATGGCTACACCTTC.

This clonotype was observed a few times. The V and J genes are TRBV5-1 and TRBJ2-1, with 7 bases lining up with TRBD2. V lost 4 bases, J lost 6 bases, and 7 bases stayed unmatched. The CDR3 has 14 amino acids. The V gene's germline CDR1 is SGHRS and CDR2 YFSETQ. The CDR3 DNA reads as TGCGCCAGCAGCCCCAGAGGGAGGGGCAATGAGCAGTTCTTC. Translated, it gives CASSPRGRGNEQFF.

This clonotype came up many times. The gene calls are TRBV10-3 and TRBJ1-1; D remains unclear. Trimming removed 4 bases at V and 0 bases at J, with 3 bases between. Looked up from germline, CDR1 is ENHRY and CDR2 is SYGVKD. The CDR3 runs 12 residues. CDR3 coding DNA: TGTGCCATCAGTGGTGTGAACACTGAAGCTTTCTTT. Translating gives CAISGVNTEAFF.

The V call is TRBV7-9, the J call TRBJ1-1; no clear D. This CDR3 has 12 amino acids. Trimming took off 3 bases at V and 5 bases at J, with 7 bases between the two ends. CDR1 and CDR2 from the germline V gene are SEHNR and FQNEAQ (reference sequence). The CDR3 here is CASSFGWTEAFF. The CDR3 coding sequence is TGTGCCAGCAGCTTTGGGTGGACTGAAGCTTTCTTT.

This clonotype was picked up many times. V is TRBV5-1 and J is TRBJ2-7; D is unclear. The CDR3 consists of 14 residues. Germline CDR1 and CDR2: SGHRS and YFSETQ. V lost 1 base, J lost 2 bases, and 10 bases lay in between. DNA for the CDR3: TGCGCCAGCAGCTTGTTGGCCTCCGCCTACGAGCAGTACTTC. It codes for CASSLLASAYEQYF.

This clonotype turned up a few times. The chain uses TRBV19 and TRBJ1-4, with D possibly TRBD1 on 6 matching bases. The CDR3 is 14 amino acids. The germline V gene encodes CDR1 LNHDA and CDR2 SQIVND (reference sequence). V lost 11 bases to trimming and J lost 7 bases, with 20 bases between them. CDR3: CAVRETGGLEKLFF. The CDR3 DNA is TGTGCCGTAAGAGAGACAGGCGGACTTGAAAAACTGTTTTTT. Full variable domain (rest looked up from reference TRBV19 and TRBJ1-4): DGGITQSPKYLFRKEGQNVTLSCEQNLNHDAMYWYRQDPGQGLRLIYYSQIVNDFQKGDIAEGYSVSREKKESFPLTVTSAQKNPTAFYLCAVRETGGLEKLFFGSGTQLSVL.

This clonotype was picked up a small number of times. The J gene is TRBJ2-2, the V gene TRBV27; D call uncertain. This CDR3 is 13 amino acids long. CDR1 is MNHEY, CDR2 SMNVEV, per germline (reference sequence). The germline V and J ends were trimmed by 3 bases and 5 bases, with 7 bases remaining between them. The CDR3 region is CASSFLKTGELFF. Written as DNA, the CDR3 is TGTGCCAGCAGTTTCCTTAAGACCGGGGAGCTGTTTTTT.